This T cell receptor beta chain was sequenced for a study of blood T cell repertoires in COVID-19. Germline V gene lookup returns CDR1 SGHKS and CDR2 YYEKEE (reference sequence). This CDR3 has 14 amino acids. V shed 0 bases and J shed 0 bases, with 6 bases lying between them. Measured with immunoSEQ multiplex PCR; TCRdb has only the in-frame clones, and not every one. The table has 250,000 or so clones, 80% to 90% seen once. Those who participated ranged in age from roughly 18 to 100 years and resided in about two dozen US areas. Self-reported history from a screening survey and questionnaire set each donor's cohort. In the 2 weeks before study entry, exposed participants met a COVID-19 case, which was PCR-confirmed or clinician-diagnosed.

This rearrangement joins TRBV5-5 to TRBJ1-1; D ambiguous. The source is a young woman who had been exposed to COVID-19. Source material: PBMCs or T cells enriched from blood (not recorded which). CDR3 amino acids: CASSLGLLNTEAFF. The CDR3 coding sequence is TGTGCCAGCAGCTTGGGACTGTTGAACACTGAAGCTTTCTTT.